These 32 T cell receptor beta chains were all obtained from the same sample, sequenced in a study of T cells in Graves' hyperthyroidism and ophthalmopathy. RNA transcripts yielded amplified TCR beta CDR3 regions. A set of HTBI primers served as the primers for a first-round RT-PCR of the TCR CDR3. MiXCR was run by TCRdb on the multiplex PCR reads, yielding one entry per CDR3 protein. The table lists about 840,000 distinct CDR3 sequences, 38% of them singletons. Sequencing used blood. All receptors derive from a man aged 18 to 35 with Graves' hyperthyroidism.

This clonotype was detected once. The DNA for the CDR3 is TGCGCCAGCATCAGGGAACGAGAGACCCAGTACTTC. This sequence encodes CASIRERETQYF. The chain recombines TRBV10-1 with TRBJ2-5; D is possibly TRBD1 (5 bases). Per the germline V gene, CDR1 is WNHNN and CDR2 is SYGVQD (reference sequence). The CDR3 consists of 12 residues. Trimming pared 7 bases from V and 4 bases from J, leaving 10 bases between.

This clonotype has a single count. This chain joins TRBV7-9 and TRBJ2-5, with 10 bases lining up with TRBD2. In germline, CDR1 is SEHNR, CDR2 FQNEAQ (reference sequence). V gave up 2 bases and J gave up 11 bases; unmatched junction bases: 14. CDR3 size: 16 residues. The CDR3 spells CASSLLAGASTDTQYF. CDR3 bases: TGTGCCAGCAGCTTACTAGCGGGGGCTAGCACAGATACGCAGTACTTC.

This clonotype was found many times. The rearrangement joins TRBV10-3 to TRBJ2-7; maybe TRBD1 (6 bases). V lost 6 bases to trimming and J lost 4 bases, with 16 bases between them. The V gene's germline CDR1 is ENHRY and CDR2 SYGVKD. The length of the CDR3 is 14 residues. In nucleotides, the CDR3 is TGTGCCATCAGCCAACCATTGACAGGATACGAGCAGTACTTC. It codes for CAISQPLTGYEQYF.

This clonotype was counted at least ten times. The CDR3 loop is CASSIWDRGLTEAFF. The DNA for the CDR3 is TGTGCCAGTAGTATCTGGGACAGGGGGTTAACTGAAGCTTTCTTT. V and J are TRBV19 and TRBJ1-1; 11 bases match TRBD1. The germline CDR1 and CDR2 sequences are LNHDA and SQIVND (reference sequence). V trimming: 3 bases; J trimming: 5 bases; junction bases outside the gene matches: 5. The CDR3 extends over 15 amino acids.

This clonotype has at least ten counts. The V gene is TRBV7-9, the J gene TRBJ1-3; tentative D call: TRBD1 (5 bases). V was shortened by 2 bases and J by 0 bases, with 8 bases between the two germline ends. The V gene's germline CDR1 is SEHNR and CDR2 FQNEAQ (reference sequence). There are 15 residues in the CDR3. The CDR3 loop is CASSLTDSSGNTIYF. DNA for the CDR3: TGTGCCAGCAGCTTAACTGACAGCTCTGGAAACACCATATATTTT.

The rearrangement joins TRBV29-1 to TRBJ1-1, with D perhaps matching TRBD1 (5 bases). Trimming took 8 bases from V and 3 from J, leaving 16 bases between them. Germline V gene sequence: CDR1 SQVTM, CDR2 ANQGSEA. This CDR3 has 13 residues. The DNA for the CDR3 is TGCAGCCTACTGGGGGACGGGTACACTGAAGCTTTCTTT. Protein sequence: CSLLGDGYTEAFF.

As concerns this clonotype: At one end the junction does not follow the germline gene, possibly because of a read error. This chain uses TRBV7-9 with TRBJ1-6; D ambiguous. This CDR3 contains 16 residues. Germline CDR1 reads SEHNR; CDR2 reads FQNEAQ (reference sequence). CDR3 amino acids: CASSLVVPSGNSPLHF. The CDR3 DNA reads TGTGCCAGCAGTTTAGTGGTCCCCAGTGGAAATTCACCCCTCCACTTT.

This clonotype was recorded a few times. The chain is built from TRBV7-9 and TRBJ2-5, with a tentative D call TRBD2 (6 bases). This CDR3 contains 15 residues. Germline lookup yields CDR1 SEHNR and CDR2 FQNEAQ (reference sequence). V was shortened by 3 bases and J by 3 bases, with 14 bases between the two germline ends. The CDR3 DNA is TGTGCCAGCAGCTTTTCGGCGGGGCCTAAAGAGACCCAGTACTTC. Amino acid sequence: CASSFSAGPKETQYF.

This clonotype appeared many times. The chain carries TRBV14 and TRBJ1-3, with D unresolved. CDR3 length equals 12 residues. Germline V lookup: CDR1 SGHDN, CDR2 FVKESK. The V and J ends lost 1 base and 7 bases respectively, with 5 bases between them. The CDR3 DNA reads TGTGCCAGCAGCCAAGTCACGAACACCATATATTTT. It specifies CASSQVTNTIYF.

This clonotype was detected many times. V is TRBV6-5 and J is TRBJ1-2; possibly TRBD1 for D (6 bases). Trimming stripped 4 bases from V and 3 bases from J, with 9 bases between. This CDR3 contains 13 residues. In germline, CDR1 is MNHEY, CDR2 SVGAGI. In DNA form, the CDR3 reads TGTGCCAGCAGTTCCGGGACACACTATGGCTACACCTTC. Amino acids: CASSSGTHYGYTF.

The V and J genes are TRBV9 and TRBJ1-5; a possible D gene is TRBD1 (5 bases). Trimming shortened V by 3 bases and J by 4 bases, and 11 bases separated the two germline ends. The CDR3 extends over 14 amino acids. Germline V gene lookup returns CDR1 SGDLS and CDR2 YYNGEE. The CDR3 DNA follows: TGTGCCAGCAGCGCAGGGTTCGGGAATCAGCCCCAGCATTTT. Its protein is CASSAGFGNQPQHF.

This clonotype was seen repeatedly, ten times or more. The chain carries TRBV19 and TRBJ1-1; TRBD1 matches 7 bases. The CDR3 consists of 14 residues. Germline-derived CDR1 and CDR2 are LNHDA and SQIVND (reference sequence). Germline trimming cut 4 bases from V and 3 bases from J; bases unmatched to any gene: 5. Here the CDR3 DNA reads TGTGCCAGTAGTACCCGACAGGGCCACACTGAAGCTTTCTTT. Translating gives CASSTRQGHTEAFF.

The rearrangement links TRBV11-1 to TRBJ2-5; 8 bases are a match to TRBD1. This CDR3 is built from 15 residues. With 4 bases clipped from V and 4 bases from J, the junction kept 8 bases outside the gene matches. Per germline, CDR1 SGHAT and CDR2 FQDESV (reference sequence). CDR3 protein: CASSSRGRNRETQYF. The CDR3 nucleotides read TGTGCCAGCAGCTCCAGGGGGCGGAACCGAGAGACCCAGTACTTC.

This clonotype was recorded at least ten times. The chain joins TRBV15 to TRBJ2-7, with 7 bases matching TRBD1. The germline V gene encodes CDR1 LNHNV and CDR2 YYDKDF (reference sequence). The CDR3 covers 14 residues. Germline trimming cut 4 bases from V and 0 bases from J; bases unmatched to any gene: 3. As DNA, the CDR3 is TGTGCCACCAGCAAGGGGGCGGACTCCTACGAGCAGTACTTC. Translated, it gives CATSKGADSYEQYF.

J is TRBJ1-1 and V is TRBV5-6; D gene ambiguous. CDR1 is SGHDT and CDR2 is YYEEEE in the germline V gene. The CDR3 is 14 residues long. V lost 5 bases and J lost 6, with 17 bases in between. CDR3 sequence (DNA): TGTGCCAGCAGTTCCTCTTGGGGTCACCCTGAAGCTTTCTTT. Its protein product is CASSSSWGHPEAFF.

This clonotype was seen a few times. The V call is TRBV6-5, the J call TRBJ1-1; no clear D gene. V was trimmed by 6 bases and J by 1 base, leaving 9 bases between them. This CDR3 is built from 13 residues. Germline-derived CDR1 and CDR2 are MNHEY and SVGAGI. Here the CDR3 DNA reads TGTGCCAGCAGCTACATGGAGAACACTGAAGCTTTCTTT. Its translation: CASSYMENTEAFF.

This clonotype has a count of ten or more. The genes are TRBV10-3 and TRBJ1-1; TRBD1 is a possible D gene (6 bases). Germline CDR1 and CDR2: ENHRY and SYGVKD. The CDR3 is 14 residues long. Trimming took 11 bases from V and 9 from J, leaving 25 bases between them. CDR3 residues: CASRDRTGASQAFF. The CDR3 nucleotides are TGTGCCTCCCGAGATCGGACGGGGGCGAGTCAAGCTTTCTTT.

This clonotype was counted only a few times. The chain has TRBV7-2 and TRBJ1-1; D is possibly TRBD1 (5 bases). Germline-derived CDR1 and CDR2 are SGHTA and FQGNSA. CDR3 length equals 14 residues. V dropped 2 bases and J dropped 6 bases, with 13 bases sitting between them. The CDR3 is CASSLMVTAPEAFF. Here the CDR3 DNA reads TGTGCCAGCAGCTTAATGGTGACAGCCCCTGAAGCTTTCTTT.

This clonotype was observed a handful of times. The chain is built from TRBV14 and TRBJ1-1; D not certain. Per germline, CDR1 SGHDN and CDR2 FVKESK. Trimming shortened V by 5 bases and J by 3 bases, and 10 bases separated the two germline ends. The CDR3 runs 13 residues. The CDR3 nucleotides are TGTGCCAGCAGCTCTCGGGATTACACTGAAGCTTTCTTT. It specifies CASSSRDYTEAFF.

This sequence joins TRBV19 and TRBJ1-2; TRBD1 is a possible D gene (6 bases). Trimming left V 7 bases short and J 2 bases short, with 11 bases between. The CDR3 contains 13 residues. From germline, CDR1 is LNHDA and CDR2 SQIVND (reference sequence). The CDR3 DNA is TGTGCCAGTACAGACAGGCCCAACTATGGCTACACCTTC. Its translation: CASTDRPNYGYTF. The entire variable domain, with the rest obtained from reference TRBV19 and TRBJ1-2, is as follows: DGGITQSPKYLFRKEGQNVTLSCEQNLNHDAMYWYRQDPGQGLRLIYYSQIVNDFQKGDIAEGYSVSREKKESFPLTVTSAQKNPTAFYLCASTDRPNYGYTFGSGTRLTVV.

This sequence joins TRBV2 and TRBJ2-2; a weak D match, TRBD2 (6 bases). From germline, CDR1 is SNHLY and CDR2 FYNNEI. The V and J ends lost 1 base and 1 base respectively, with 10 bases between them. The CDR3 is 16 residues long. CDR3 coding DNA: TGTGCCAGCAGTGAAGTGGCGGGGCTGAACACCGGGGAGCTGTTTTTT. It encodes CASSEVAGLNTGELFF.

The table lists this clonotype with a few counts. The rearrangement joins TRBV6-6 to TRBJ1-1, with a tentative D call TRBD1 (6 bases). V lost 0 bases and J lost 4, with 12 bases in between. Looked up from germline, CDR1 is MNHNY and CDR2 is SVGAGI (reference sequence). The CDR3 runs 15 residues. The CDR3 reads CASSYSQGFSTEAFF. The CDR3 DNA reads TGTGCCAGCAGTTACTCGCAGGGGTTCTCCACTGAAGCTTTCTTT.

This clonotype has just a few counts. This chain connects TRBV4-1 to TRBJ1-5; D is possibly TRBD1 (5 bases). V lost 0 bases and J 6 bases, leaving 12 bases between the germline ends. The CDR3 totals 15 residues. Per germline, CDR1 MGHRA and CDR2 YSYEKL. The CDR3 bases are TGCGCCAGCAGCCAAGAAGGGGTATCTGGTCAGCCCCAGCATTTT. Protein sequence: CASSQEGVSGQPQHF.

This clonotype was seen more than once but under ten times. J is TRBJ1-1 and V is TRBV5-1; no clear D gene. V shed 0 bases and J shed 5 bases, with 17 bases lying between them. Germline V CDR1 and CDR2: SGHRS, YFSETQ. The CDR3 is made up of 16 amino acids. The CDR3 is CASSLGSALPGTEAFF. CDR3 DNA: TGCGCCAGCAGCTTGGGCTCCGCCTTACCCGGGACTGAAGCTTTCTTT.

A word on this clonotype: Being one base from a much bigger clone, this may be a read error. This chain links TRBV9 with TRBJ1-2; D remains ambiguous. The CDR3 length is 14 residues. With 3 bases removed from V and 8 bases from J, the gap between germline ends came to 17 bases. CDR1 is SGDLS, CDR2 YYNGEE, per germline. CDR3 amino acids: CASSDAEARRGYTF. The DNA of the CDR3 is TGTGCCAGCAGCGATGCCGAGGCACGGAGGGGCTACACCTTC.

The CDR3 DNA reads as TGCGCCAGCAGCTTGGGACGGACTATAGAAGAGACCCAGTACTTC. Amino acid sequence: CASSLGRTIEETQYF. The chain carries TRBV5-1 and TRBJ2-5, with D possibly TRBD2 on 6 matching bases. CDR3 length equals 15 residues. Germline CDR1 is SGHRS and CDR2 is YFSETQ. Trimming cost V 0 bases and J 3 bases, with 12 bases left between them.

V and J are TRBV16 and TRBJ1-6; D gene uncertain. V was clipped by 0 bases and J by 3 bases, with 9 bases between them. This CDR3 has 16 amino acids. Germline V gene sequence: CDR1 KGHSY, CDR2 FQNENV. The DNA for the CDR3 is TGTGCCAGCAGCCAATCTTTGGCCCTCTATAATTCACCCCTCCACTTT. Residues: CASSQSLALYNSPLHF.

This sequence joins TRBV7-2 and TRBJ1-1; 8 bases fit TRBD1. This CDR3 has 19 residues. Germline CDR1 and CDR2: SGHTA and FQGNSA. Trimming cost V 5 bases and J 1 base; bases outside gene matches: 18. The CDR3 nucleotides read TGTGCCAGCAGCGGAGGGACAGGCACGTTTTCTTTGGGGAACACTGAAGCTTTCTTT. This sequence encodes CASSGGTGTFSLGNTEAFF.

This clonotype was picked up a small number of times. V usage is TRBV7-2 and J usage is TRBJ2-2, with D possibly being TRBD1 (5 bases). Germline V gene data show CDR1 as SGHTA and CDR2 as FQGNSA. This CDR3 is built from 13 residues. Trimming left V 6 bases short and J 6 bases short, with 11 bases between. The CDR3 region is CASRWAGPGELFF. CDR3 sequence (DNA): TGTGCCAGCAGATGGGCAGGGCCCGGGGAGCTGTTTTTT.

This clonotype has a handful of counts. In nucleotides, the CDR3 is TGTGCCAGCAGCTTAGAAACAGGTGACTTCTATGGCTACACCTTC. It specifies CASSLETGDFYGYTF. This chain connects TRBV7-9 to TRBJ1-2; the D gene is possibly TRBD1 (5 bases). The germline V and J ends were trimmed by 1 base and 4 bases, with 13 bases remaining between them. The CDR3 is 15 amino acids. CDR1 is SEHNR, CDR2 FQNEAQ, per germline (reference sequence).

With respect to this clonotype: The CDR3 end shows no conserved phenylalanine or tryptophan, and so a read error is likely. It is unclear where the CDR3 begins or ends on the DNA, so no DNA is shown, and the CDR3 is as TCRdb lists it. The chain links TRBV15 to TRBJ1-6. A total of 11 residues make up the CDR3, ends included. CDR1 is LNHNV and CDR2 is YYDKDF in the germline V gene (reference sequence). CDR3 amino acids: CATRPDRVPNY.

The J gene is TRBJ1-4, the V gene TRBV10-3; D is unresolved. CDR1 ENHRY and CDR2 SYGVKD come from the germline V gene. Trimming took off 2 bases at V and 10 bases at J, with 8 bases between the two ends. This CDR3 has 12 residues. The CDR3, as DNA: TGTGCCATCAGTGAGGAGGCCGCAAAACTGTTTTTT. It specifies CAISEEAAKLFF.